Included here is one TCR beta chain sequence, with context. No antigen is known for it. This specimen comes from a study of T cells after yellow fever vaccination. Trimming cost V 0 bases and J 6 bases, with 14 bases left between them. Per germline, CDR1 SNHLY and CDR2 FYNNEI. The CDR3 is 15 residues long. Regarding the study as a whole: Contamination of FACS-sorted repertoires by abundant clonotypes from the bulk population could occur.

From the 5' RACE reads, TCRdb called clonotypes with MiXCR, one entry per CDR3 protein. There are about 340,000 distinct CDR3 sequences in the sample; roughly 8.7% occur only once, and under 20% lies in the top ten. The chain employs TRBV2 and TRBJ1-1; the D gene is possibly TRBD1 (5 bases). This TCR derives from a man between 18 and 29 years old who received the YFV17D yellow fever vaccine. The specimen comprised PBMCs, sampled on the day of the first yellow fever vaccination. Here the CDR3 reads CASSEAWGRYSEAFF. The CDR3 DNA reads as TGTGCCAGCAGTGAAGCGTGGGGCAGGTACTCTGAAGCTTTCTTT. Full variable domain (missing parts from reference TRBV2 and TRBJ1-1): EPEVTQTPSHQVTQMGQEVILRCVPISNHLYFYWYRQILGQKVEFLVSFYNNEISEKSEIFDDQFSVERPDGSNFTLKIRSTKLEDSAMYFCASSEAWGRYSEAFFGQGTRLTVV.